This TCR beta chain was recovered during a study of blood T cell repertoires in COVID-19. CDR3 length equals 13 residues. Germline V gene lookup returns CDR1 SGHDT and CDR2 YYEEEE. J gave up 7 bases and V 4 bases, and 4 bases lay outside the gene matches. TCRdb's copy holds only in-frame clones and misses some; the assay was immunoSEQ multiplex PCR. The sample gives about 190,000 clones, 80% of which show up once; about 6.9% is in the top ten. Sequenced material: peripheral blood. The source is a man aged 55 to 70 with acute or convalescent COVID-19. The genes are TRBV5-6 and TRBJ2-2; 7 nucleotides match TRBD2. The CDR3, as DNA: TGTGCCAGCAGCGGGAGGGTGGTCGGGGAGCTGTTTTTT. The encoded protein is CASSGRVVGELFF. Using reference TRBV5-6 and TRBJ2-2 for the parts outside the CDR3, the full variable domain is DAGVTQSPTHLIKTRGQQVTLRCSPKSGHDTVSWYQQALGQGPQFIFQYYEEEERQRGNFPDRFSGHQFPNYSSELNVNALLLGDSALYLCASSGRVVGELFFGEGSRLTVL.